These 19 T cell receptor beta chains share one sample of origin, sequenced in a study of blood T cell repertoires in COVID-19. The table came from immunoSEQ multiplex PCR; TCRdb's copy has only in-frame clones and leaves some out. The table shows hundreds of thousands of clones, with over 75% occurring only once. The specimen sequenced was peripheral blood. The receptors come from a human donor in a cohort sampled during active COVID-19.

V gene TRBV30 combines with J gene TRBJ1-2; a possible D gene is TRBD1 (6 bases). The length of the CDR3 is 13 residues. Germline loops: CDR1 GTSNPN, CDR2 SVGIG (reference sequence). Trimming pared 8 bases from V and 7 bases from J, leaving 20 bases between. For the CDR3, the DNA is TGTGCCCATCAAGTTCAGGGGAGAGGTGGCTACACCTTC. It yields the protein CAHQVQGRGGYTF. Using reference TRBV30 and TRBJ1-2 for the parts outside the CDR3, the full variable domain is SQTIHQWPATLVQPVGSPLSLECTVEGTSNPNLYWYRQAAGRGLQLLFYSVGIGQISSEVPQNLSASRPQDRQFILSSKKLLLSDSGFYLCAHQVQGRGGYTFGSGTRLTVV.

The CDR3: CASSFGQGGRDTQYF. DNA of the CDR3: TGTGCCAGCAGTTTCGGACAGGGGGGCAGAGATACGCAGTATTTT. The chain couples TRBV6-5 to TRBJ2-3; TRBD1 matches 10 bases. J was trimmed by 5 bases and V by 4 bases; bases with no gene match: 6. The CDR3 runs 15 residues. CDR1 is MNHEY and CDR2 is SVGAGI in the germline V gene.

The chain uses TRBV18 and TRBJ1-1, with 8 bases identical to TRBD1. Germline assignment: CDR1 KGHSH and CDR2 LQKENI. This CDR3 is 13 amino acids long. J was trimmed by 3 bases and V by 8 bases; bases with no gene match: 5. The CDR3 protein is CASARGRDTEAFF. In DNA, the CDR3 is TGTGCCAGCGCCAGGGGGCGGGACACTGAAGCTTTCTTT.

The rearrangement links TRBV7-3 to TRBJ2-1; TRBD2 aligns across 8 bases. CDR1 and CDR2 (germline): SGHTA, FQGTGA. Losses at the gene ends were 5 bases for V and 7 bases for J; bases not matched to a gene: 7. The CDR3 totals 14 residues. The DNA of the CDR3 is TGTGCCAGCAGCCCTAGCGGGTTGGGGAATGAGCAGTTCTTC. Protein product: CASSPSGLGNEQFF.

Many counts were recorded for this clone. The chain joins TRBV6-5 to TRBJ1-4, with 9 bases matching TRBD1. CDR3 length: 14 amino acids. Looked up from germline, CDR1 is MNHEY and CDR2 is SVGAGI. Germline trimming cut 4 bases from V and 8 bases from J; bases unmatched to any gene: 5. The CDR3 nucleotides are TGTGCCAGCAGTTCGGGACAGGGAAGGGAAAAACTGTTTTTT. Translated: CASSSGQGREKLFF.

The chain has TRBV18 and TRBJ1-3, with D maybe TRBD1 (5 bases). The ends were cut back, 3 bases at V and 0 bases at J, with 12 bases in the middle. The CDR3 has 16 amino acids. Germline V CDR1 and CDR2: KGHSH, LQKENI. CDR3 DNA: TGTGCCAGCTCACCGCCAACAGGCCTCTCTGGAAACACCATATATTTT. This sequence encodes CASSPPTGLSGNTIYF.

CDR3 DNA sequence: TGTGCCAGCAGCGTAGGACAGGAAATCTACGAGCAGTACTTC. Amino acid sequence: CASSVGQEIYEQYF. This rearrangement joins TRBV9 to TRBJ2-7, with D possibly being TRBD1 (6 bases). V lost 0 bases, J lost 3 bases, and 10 bases lay in between. Germline loops: CDR1 SGDLS, CDR2 YYNGEE. The CDR3 is 14 residues long.

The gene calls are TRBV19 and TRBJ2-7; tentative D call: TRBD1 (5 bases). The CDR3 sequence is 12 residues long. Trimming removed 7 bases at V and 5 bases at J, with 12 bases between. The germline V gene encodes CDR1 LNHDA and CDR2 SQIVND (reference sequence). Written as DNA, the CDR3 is TGTGCCAGTATCCAGGGCAGGGACGAGCAGTACTTC. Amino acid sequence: CASIQGRDEQYF.

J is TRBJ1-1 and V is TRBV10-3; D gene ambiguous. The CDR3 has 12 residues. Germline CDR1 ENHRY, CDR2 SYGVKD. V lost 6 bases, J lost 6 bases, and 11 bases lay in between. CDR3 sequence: CAISEEASEAFF. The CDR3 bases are TGTGCCATCAGCGAGGAAGCGTCTGAAGCTTTCTTT.

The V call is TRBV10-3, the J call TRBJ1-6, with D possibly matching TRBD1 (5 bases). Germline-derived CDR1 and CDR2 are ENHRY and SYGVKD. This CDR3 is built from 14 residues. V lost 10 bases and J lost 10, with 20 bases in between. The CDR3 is CATLKSGQGSPLHF. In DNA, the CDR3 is TGTGCCACCCTAAAATCAGGGCAGGGATCACCCCTCCACTTT.

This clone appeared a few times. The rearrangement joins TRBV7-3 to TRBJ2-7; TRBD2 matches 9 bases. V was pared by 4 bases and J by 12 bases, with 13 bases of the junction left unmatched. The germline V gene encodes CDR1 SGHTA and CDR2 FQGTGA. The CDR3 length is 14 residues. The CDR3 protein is CASSSGRSSGVLYF. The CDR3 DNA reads TGTGCCAGCAGCTCGGGGAGGTCTAGCGGGGTTTTGTACTTC. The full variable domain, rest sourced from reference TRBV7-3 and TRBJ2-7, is GAGVSQTPSNKVTEKGKYVELRCDPISGHTALYWYRQSLGQGPEFLIYFQGTGAADDSGLPNDRFFAVRPEGSVSTLKIQRTERGDSAVYLCASSSGRSSGVLYFGPGTRLTVT.

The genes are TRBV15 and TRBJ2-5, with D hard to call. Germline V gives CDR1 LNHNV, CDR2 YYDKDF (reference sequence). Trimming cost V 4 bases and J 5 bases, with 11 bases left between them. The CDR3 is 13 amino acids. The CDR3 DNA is TGTGCCACCAGCAAAGACCGTCGGGAGACCCAGTACTTC. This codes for CATSKDRRETQYF.

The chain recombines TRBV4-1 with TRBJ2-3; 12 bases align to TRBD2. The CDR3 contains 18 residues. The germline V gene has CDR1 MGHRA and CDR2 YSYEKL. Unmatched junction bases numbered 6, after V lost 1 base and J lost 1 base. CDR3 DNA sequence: TGCGCCAGCAGCCAAGGGGCTAGCGGGGGGGCCCGCACAGATACGCAGTATTTT. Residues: CASSQGASGGARTDTQYF.

The CDR3 here is CASRGGQVPNQPQHF. The CDR3 bases are TGTGCCAGCAGGGGGGGACAGGTCCCCAATCAGCCCCAGCATTTT. The chain has TRBV6-5 and TRBJ1-5, with 8 bases lining up with TRBD1. The CDR3 spans 15 residues. The trim removed 6 bases at V and 3 bases at J, leaving 7 bases unmatched. The germline gives CDR1 MNHEY, CDR2 SVGAGI.

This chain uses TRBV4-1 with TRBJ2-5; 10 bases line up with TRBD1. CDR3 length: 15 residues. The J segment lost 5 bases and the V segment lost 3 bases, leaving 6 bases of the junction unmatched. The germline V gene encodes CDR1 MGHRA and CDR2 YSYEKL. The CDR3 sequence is CASSHGTGDGETQYF. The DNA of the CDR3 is TGCGCCAGCAGCCACGGGACAGGGGATGGGGAGACCCAGTACTTC.

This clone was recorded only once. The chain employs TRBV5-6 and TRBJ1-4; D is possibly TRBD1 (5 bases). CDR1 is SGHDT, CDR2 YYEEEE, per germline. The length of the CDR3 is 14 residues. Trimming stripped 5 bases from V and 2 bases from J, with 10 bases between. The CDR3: CASRKTVTNEKLFF. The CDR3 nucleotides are TGTGCCAGCAGGAAGACAGTTACTAATGAAAAACTGTTTTTT.

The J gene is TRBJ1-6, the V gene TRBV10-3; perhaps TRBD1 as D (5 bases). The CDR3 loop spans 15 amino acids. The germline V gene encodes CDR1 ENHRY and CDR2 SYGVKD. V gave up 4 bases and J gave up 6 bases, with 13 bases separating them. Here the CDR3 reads CAISVMQGGNSPLHF. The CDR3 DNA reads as TGTGCCATCAGTGTTATGCAGGGTGGTAATTCACCCCTCCACTTT.

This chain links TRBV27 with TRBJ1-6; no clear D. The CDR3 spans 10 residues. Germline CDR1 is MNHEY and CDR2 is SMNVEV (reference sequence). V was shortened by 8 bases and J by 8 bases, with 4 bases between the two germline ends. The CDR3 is CASLHSPLHF. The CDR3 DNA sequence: TGTGCCAGCCTCCATTCACCCCTCCACTTT.

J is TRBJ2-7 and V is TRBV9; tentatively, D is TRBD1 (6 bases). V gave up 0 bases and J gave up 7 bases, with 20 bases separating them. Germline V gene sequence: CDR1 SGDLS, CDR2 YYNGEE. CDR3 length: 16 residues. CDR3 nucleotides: TGTGCCAGCAGCGTAGGATCGTGGGGGCCTTTAGGAGAGCAGTACTTC. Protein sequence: CASSVGSWGPLGEQYF.